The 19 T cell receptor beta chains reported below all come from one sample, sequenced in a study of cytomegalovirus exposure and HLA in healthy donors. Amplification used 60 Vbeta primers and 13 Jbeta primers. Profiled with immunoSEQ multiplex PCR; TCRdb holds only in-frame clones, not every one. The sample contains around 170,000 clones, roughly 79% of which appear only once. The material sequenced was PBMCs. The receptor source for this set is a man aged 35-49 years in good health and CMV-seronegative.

This CDR3 is CASSFVTGNTGELFF. Here the CDR3 DNA reads TGTGCCAGCAGCTTTGTGACAGGGAACACCGGGGAGCTGTTTTTT. The J gene is TRBJ2-2, the V gene TRBV7-9, with D perhaps matching TRBD1 (6 bases). With 3 bases removed from V and 1 base from J, the gap between germline ends came to 9 bases. This CDR3 region has 15 residues. CDR1 and CDR2 from the germline V gene are SEHNR and FQNEAQ (reference sequence). The full variable domain, with the rest looked up from reference TRBV7-9 and TRBJ2-2, is DTGVSQNPRHKITKRGQNVTFRCDPISEHNRLYWYRQTLGQGPEFLTYFQNEAQLEKSRLLSDRFSAERPKGSFSTLEIQRTEQGDSAMYLCASSFVTGNTGELFFGEGSRLTVL.

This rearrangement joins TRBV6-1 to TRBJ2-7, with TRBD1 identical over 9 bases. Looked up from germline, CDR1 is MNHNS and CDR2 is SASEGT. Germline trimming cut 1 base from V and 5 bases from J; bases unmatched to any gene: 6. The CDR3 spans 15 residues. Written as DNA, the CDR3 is TGTGCCAGCAGTGAAGAAGACAGGGGGGGGAACGAGCAGTACTTC. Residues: CASSEEDRGGNEQYF.

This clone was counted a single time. CDR3 sequence (DNA): TGTGCCAGCAGTCTTTACAGGGGGGAGACTGAAGCTTTCTTT. Translation: CASSLYRGETEAFF. This rearrangement joins TRBV2 to TRBJ1-1; 8 bases match TRBD1. This CDR3 contains 14 residues. Trimming cost V 5 bases and J 5 bases; bases outside gene matches: 7. Germline CDR1 and CDR2: SNHLY and FYNNEI.

The CDR3 sequence is CASSGQGRAETQYF. Written as DNA, the CDR3 is TGTGCCAGCAGCGGACAGGGTCGGGCAGAGACCCAGTACTTC. V and J are TRBV9 and TRBJ2-5; 7 bases agree with TRBD1. The germline V gene has CDR1 SGDLS and CDR2 YYNGEE. With 3 bases clipped from V and 4 bases from J, the junction kept 6 bases outside the gene matches. The CDR3 consists of 14 residues. Full variable domain (missing parts from reference TRBV9 and TRBJ2-5): DSGVTQTPKHLITATGQRVTLRCSPRSGDLSVYWYQQSLDQGLQFLIQYYNGEERAKGNILERFSAQQFPDLHSELNLSSLELGDSALYFCASSGQGRAETQYFGPGTRLLVL.

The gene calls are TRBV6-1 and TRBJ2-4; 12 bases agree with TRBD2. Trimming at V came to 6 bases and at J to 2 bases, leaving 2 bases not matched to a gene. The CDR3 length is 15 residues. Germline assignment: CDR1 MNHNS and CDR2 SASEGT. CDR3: CASSRTSGTKNIQYF. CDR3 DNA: TGTGCCAGCAGCCGGACTAGCGGGACCAAAAACATTCAGTACTTC.

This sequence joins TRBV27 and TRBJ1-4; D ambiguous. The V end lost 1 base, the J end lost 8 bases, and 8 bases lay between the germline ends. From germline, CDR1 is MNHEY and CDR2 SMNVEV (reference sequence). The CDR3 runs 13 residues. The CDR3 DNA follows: TGTGCCAGCAGTTTATGGGCAAGCGAAAAACTGTTTTTT. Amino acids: CASSLWASEKLFF. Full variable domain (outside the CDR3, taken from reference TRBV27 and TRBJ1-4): EAQVTQNPRYLITVTGKKLTVTCSQNMNHEYMSWYRQDPGLGLRQIYYSMNVEVTDKGDVPEGYKVSRKEKRNFPLILESPSPNQTSLYFCASSLWASEKLFFGSGTQLSVL.

CDR3 sequence (DNA): TGTGCCAGCAGACAGGGGGACACAGATACGCAGTATTTT. As protein: CASRQGDTDTQYF. The chain employs TRBV2 and TRBJ2-3; TRBD1 matches at 8 bases. V lost 6 bases to trimming and J lost 2 bases; unmatched junction nucleotides: 1. The CDR3 is 13 residues long. Germline-derived CDR1 and CDR2 are SNHLY and FYNNEI.

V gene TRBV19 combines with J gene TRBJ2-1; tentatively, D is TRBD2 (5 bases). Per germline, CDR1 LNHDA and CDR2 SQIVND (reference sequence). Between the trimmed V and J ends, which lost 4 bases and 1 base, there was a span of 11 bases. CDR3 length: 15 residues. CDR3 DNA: TGTGCCAGTAGTACCCGGTCGGGGTCCTACAATGAGCAGTTCTTC. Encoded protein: CASSTRSGSYNEQFF.

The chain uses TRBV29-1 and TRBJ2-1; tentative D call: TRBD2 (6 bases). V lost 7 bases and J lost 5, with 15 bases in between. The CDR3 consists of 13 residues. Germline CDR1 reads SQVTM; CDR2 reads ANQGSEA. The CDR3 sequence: CSGSGPNDNEQFF. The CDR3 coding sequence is TGCAGCGGTAGCGGACCGAACGACAATGAGCAGTTCTTC.

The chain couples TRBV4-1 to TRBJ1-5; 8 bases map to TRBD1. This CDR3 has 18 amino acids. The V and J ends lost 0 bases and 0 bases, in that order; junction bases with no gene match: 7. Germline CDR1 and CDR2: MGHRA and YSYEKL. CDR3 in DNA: TGCGCCAGCAGCCAAGATTGGAACAGGGGGATTAGCAATCAGCCCCAGCATTTT. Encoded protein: CASSQDWNRGISNQPQHF.

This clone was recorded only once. The chain's CDR3 is CASSPTGLAGTQETQYF. The CDR3 DNA sequence: TGTGCCAGCAGCCCGACGGGACTAGCGGGGACACAAGAGACCCAGTACTTC. This chain links TRBV11-2 with TRBJ2-5, with 13 bases matching TRBD2. The germline V gene encodes CDR1 SGHAT and CDR2 FQNNGV. J lost 2 bases, V lost 5 bases, and 8 bases had no gene match. The CDR3 contains 17 residues. The full variable domain, in which reference TRBV11-2 and TRBJ2-5 provide the parts outside the CDR3, is EAGVAQSPRYKIIEKRQSVAFWCNPISGHATLYWYQQILGQGPKLLIQFQNNGVVDDSQLPKDRFSAERLKGVDSTLKIQPAKLEDSAVYLCASSPTGLAGTQETQYFGPGTRLLVL.

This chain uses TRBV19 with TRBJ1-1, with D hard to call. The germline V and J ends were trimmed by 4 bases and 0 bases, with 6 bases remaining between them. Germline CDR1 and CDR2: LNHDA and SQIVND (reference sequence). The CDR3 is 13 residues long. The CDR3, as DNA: TGTGCCAGTAGTACGTCGGTGAACACTGAAGCTTTCTTT. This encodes CASSTSVNTEAFF.

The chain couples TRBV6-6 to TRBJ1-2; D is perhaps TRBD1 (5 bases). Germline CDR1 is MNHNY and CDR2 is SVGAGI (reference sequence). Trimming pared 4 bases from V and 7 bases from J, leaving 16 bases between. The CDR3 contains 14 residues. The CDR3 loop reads CASSWEGAVSGYTF. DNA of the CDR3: TGTGCCAGCAGTTGGGAAGGGGCGGTGAGTGGCTACACCTTC.

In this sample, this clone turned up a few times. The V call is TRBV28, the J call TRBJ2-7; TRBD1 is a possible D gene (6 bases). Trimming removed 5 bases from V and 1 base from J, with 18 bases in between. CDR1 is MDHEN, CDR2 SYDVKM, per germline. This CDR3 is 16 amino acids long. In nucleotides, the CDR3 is TGTGCCAGCAGTCCCCCTAGGACAGCAGGGTCCTACGAGCAGTACTTC. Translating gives CASSPPRTAGSYEQYF.

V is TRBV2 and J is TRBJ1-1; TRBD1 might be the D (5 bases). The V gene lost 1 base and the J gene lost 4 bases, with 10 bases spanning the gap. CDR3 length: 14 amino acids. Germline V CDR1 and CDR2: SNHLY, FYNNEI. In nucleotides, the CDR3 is TGTGCCAGCAGTGAAGGGAGGGGTCTCACTGAAGCTTTCTTT. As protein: CASSEGRGLTEAFF.

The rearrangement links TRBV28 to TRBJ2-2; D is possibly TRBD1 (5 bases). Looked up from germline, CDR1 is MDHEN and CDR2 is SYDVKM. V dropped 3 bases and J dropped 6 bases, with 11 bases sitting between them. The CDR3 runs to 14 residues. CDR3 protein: CASSFSRAAGELFF. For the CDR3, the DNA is TGTGCCAGCAGTTTTAGCAGGGCGGCCGGGGAGCTGTTTTTT.

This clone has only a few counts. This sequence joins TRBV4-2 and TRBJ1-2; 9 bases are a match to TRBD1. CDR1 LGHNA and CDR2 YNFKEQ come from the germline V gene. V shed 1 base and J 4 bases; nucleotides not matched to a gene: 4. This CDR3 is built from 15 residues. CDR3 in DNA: TGTGCCAGCAGCCAAGGACAGGGGGTTGCCTATGGCTACACCTTC. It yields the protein CASSQGQGVAYGYTF.

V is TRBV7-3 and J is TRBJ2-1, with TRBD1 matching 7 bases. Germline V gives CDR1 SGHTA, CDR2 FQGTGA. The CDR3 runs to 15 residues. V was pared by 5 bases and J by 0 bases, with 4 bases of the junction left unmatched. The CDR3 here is CASSLTGDSYNEQFF. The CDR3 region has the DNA TGTGCCAGCAGCCTCACAGGGGACTCCTACAATGAGCAGTTCTTC.

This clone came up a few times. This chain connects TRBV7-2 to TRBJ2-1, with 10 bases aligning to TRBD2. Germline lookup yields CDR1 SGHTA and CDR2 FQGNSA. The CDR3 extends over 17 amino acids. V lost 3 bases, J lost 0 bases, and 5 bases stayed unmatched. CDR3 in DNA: TGTGCCAGCAGCTTTTTAGCGGGAGGACGCTCCTACAATGAGCAGTTCTTC. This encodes CASSFLAGGRSYNEQFF.